Below are 22 T cell receptor beta chains sequenced from a single sample in a study of blood T cell repertoires in COVID-19. Repertoires were generated with immunoSEQ multiplex PCR, while TCRdb's copy carries only in-frame clones and drops some. The sample holds roughly 100,000 clones, approximately 80% seen once. The sequencing sample was made of peripheral blood. These receptors came from an elderly woman with acute or convalescent COVID-19.

The V gene is TRBV12-3 or TRBV12-4, the J gene TRBJ2-3; unclear D gene. The length of the CDR3 is 13 residues. V shed 3 bases and J shed 2 bases, with 6 bases lying between them. The CDR3 spells CASSFDNTDTQYF. The CDR3 DNA reads as TGTGCCAGCAGTTTCGACAACACAGATACGCAGTATTTT.

The rearrangement uses TRBV6-5 and TRBJ1-1; perhaps TRBD1 as D (5 bases). The CDR3 sequence is 14 residues long. Germline values: CDR1 MNHEY, CDR2 SVGAGI. V dropped 5 bases and J dropped 6 bases, with 16 bases sitting between them. CDR3 in amino acids: CASSKQGRGSEAFF. The CDR3 region has the DNA TGTGCCAGCAGTAAACAAGGGAGGGGCTCTGAAGCTTTCTTT.

The chain joins TRBV11-3 to TRBJ2-2; TRBD2 aligns across 7 bases. This CDR3 is 17 amino acids long. V shed 0 bases, J shed 2 bases, and the junction held 6 bases outside the gene matches. Per germline, CDR1 SGHNT and CDR2 YENEEA. This chain's CDR3 is CASSLDGGRLNTGELFF. CDR3 sequence (DNA): TGTGCCAGCAGCTTAGATGGCGGGAGACTTAACACCGGGGAGCTGTTTTTT.

The rearrangement uses TRBV7-9 and TRBJ1-1; D is possibly TRBD1 (5 bases). Looked up from germline, CDR1 is SEHNR and CDR2 is FQNEAQ (reference sequence). Trimming took 1 base from V and 5 from J, leaving 14 bases between them. The CDR3 length is 15 residues. CDR3 DNA: TGTGCCAGCAGCTTAGTTGGGGCAAAGGGGACTGAAGCTTTCTTT. Its translation: CASSLVGAKGTEAFF.

The rearrangement uses TRBV5-1 and TRBJ1-3; D remains ambiguous. The CDR3 totals 13 residues. Looked up from germline, CDR1 is SGHRS and CDR2 is YFSETQ. The V gene lost 2 bases and the J gene lost 8 bases, with 11 bases spanning the gap. Here the CDR3 DNA reads TGCGCCAGCAGCTTAAGCGGTCAAGACACCATATATTTT. Translated: CASSLSGQDTIYF.

V and J are TRBV18 and TRBJ1-2; D might be TRBD1 (5 bases). The CDR3 length is 14 residues. The germline CDR1 and CDR2 sequences are KGHSH and LQKENI. V dropped 3 bases and J dropped 6 bases, with 14 bases sitting between them. Here the CDR3 reads CASSPRQGIDGYTF. CDR3 coding DNA: TGTGCCAGCTCACCGCGGCAGGGTATTGATGGCTACACCTTC.

This chain links TRBV7-8 with TRBJ1-6, with 7 nucleotides matching TRBD1. Germline assignment: CDR1 SGHVS and CDR2 FQNEAQ. Unmatched junction bases numbered 12, after V lost 3 bases and J lost 1 base. This CDR3 contains 19 residues. The CDR3 nucleotides are TGTGCCAGCAGCTTCGTATCAAACAGGGGAAGGTCCTATAATTCACCCCTCCACTTT. This encodes CASSFVSNRGRSYNSPLHF.

This clone was seen a single time. The J gene is TRBJ2-7, the V gene TRBV6-5; 8 bases line up with TRBD1. The CDR3 has 15 residues. With 4 bases clipped from V and 5 bases from J, the junction kept 10 bases outside the gene matches. Germline V gene sequence: CDR1 MNHEY, CDR2 SVGAGI. CDR3 nucleotides: TGTGCCAGCAGTTCAGGGGGCGCTGATATCCACGAGCAGTACTTC. This encodes CASSSGGADIHEQYF.

The V gene is TRBV5-4, the J gene TRBJ1-3; D may be TRBD1 (6 bases). Germline CDR1 and CDR2: SGHNT and YYREEE (reference sequence). V was shortened by 4 bases and J by 1 base, with 9 bases between the two germline ends. The CDR3 is made up of 14 amino acids. The CDR3: CASSRDRSGNTIYF. The CDR3 DNA sequence: TGTGCCAGCAGCCGCGACAGGTCTGGAAACACCATATATTTT.

This chain links TRBV19 with TRBJ2-7; possibly TRBD1 for D (6 bases). Germline V gives CDR1 LNHDA, CDR2 SQIVND (reference sequence). The CDR3 spans 13 residues. V dropped 5 bases and J dropped 3 bases, with 11 bases sitting between them. CDR3 sequence reads: CASSSGTLYEQYF. The DNA of the CDR3 is TGTGCCAGTAGTTCCGGGACACTCTACGAGCAGTACTTC.

The chain carries TRBV12-3 or TRBV12-4 and TRBJ2-7; 7 bases agree with TRBD2. V gave up 8 bases and J gave up 3 bases; unmatched junction bases: 7. CDR3 length equals 13 residues. This chain's CDR3 is CASARGVNYEQYF. In nucleotides, the CDR3 is TGTGCCAGCGCCCGGGGGGTAAACTACGAGCAGTACTTC.

The chain couples TRBV24-1 to TRBJ2-6; TRBD1 matches 7 bases. The junction had 9 bases not matched to a gene; V was cut back by 5 bases and J by 0 bases. CDR3 size: 18 residues. Germline V gene lookup returns CDR1 KGHDR and CDR2 SFDVKD. The CDR3 DNA follows: TGTGCCACCAGTGTTGGCCGGGACAGTCTCTCTGGGGCCAACGTCCTGACTTTC. Translating it yields CATSVGRDSLSGANVLTF.

J is TRBJ2-3 and V is TRBV30; D call uncertain. Germline V CDR1 and CDR2: GTSNPN, SVGIG (reference sequence). This CDR3 is built from 14 residues. Between the trimmed V and J ends, which lost 0 bases and 4 bases, there was a span of 11 bases. CDR3: CAWSVGVISDTQYF. CDR3 DNA: TGTGCCTGGAGTGTAGGAGTCATCTCAGATACGCAGTATTTT.

This sequence joins TRBV12-3 or TRBV12-4 and TRBJ1-1; no firm D call. The CDR3 contains 12 residues. The germline V and J ends were trimmed by 3 bases and 6 bases, with 8 bases remaining between them. Here the CDR3 reads CASSFAIAEAFF. The CDR3 DNA follows: TGTGCCAGCAGTTTTGCAATAGCTGAAGCTTTCTTT.

CDR3: CASTSHRSSPLHF. CDR3 DNA: TGTGCCAGCACCTCCCACCGGAGTTCACCCCTCCACTTT. The chain couples TRBV27 to TRBJ1-6; D gene unclear. The germline gives CDR1 MNHEY, CDR2 SMNVEV (reference sequence). The CDR3 runs 13 residues. V was clipped by 7 bases and J by 9 bases, with 13 bases between them.

This rearrangement joins TRBV30 to TRBJ1-3; the D gene is possibly TRBD1 (6 bases). The CDR3 contains 16 residues. Trimming stripped 3 bases from V and 0 bases from J, with 15 bases between. CDR1 is GTSNPN, CDR2 SVGIG, per germline (reference sequence). The CDR3 nucleotides are TGTGCCTGGAGCCTAAAGGGGGGGACCTCTGGAAACACCATATATTTT. As protein: CAWSLKGGTSGNTIYF.

The chain carries TRBV7-2 and TRBJ2-1; TRBD2 aligns across 7 bases. The CDR3 is 16 amino acids. Germline CDR1 SGHTA, CDR2 FQGNSA. V gave up 5 bases and J gave up 0 bases; unmatched junction bases: 7. This CDR3 is CASSVSGTGSYNEQFF. CDR3 in DNA: TGTGCCAGCAGCGTCAGCGGGACGGGCTCCTACAATGAGCAGTTCTTC.

Only a few counts were recorded for this clone. This chain connects TRBV5-1 to TRBJ2-5; D may be TRBD2 (6 bases). Trimming shortened V by 6 bases and J by 2 bases, and 14 bases separated the two germline ends. Germline loops: CDR1 SGHRS, CDR2 YFSETQ. This CDR3 has 14 amino acids. CDR3 loop: CASKTSFGQETQYF. The CDR3 DNA reads as TGCGCCAGCAAGACTAGTTTCGGGCAAGAGACCCAGTACTTC.

V and J are TRBV6-2 or TRBV6-3 and TRBJ2-7, with 12 bases identical to TRBD1. CDR1 and CDR2 from the germline V gene are MNHEY and SVGEGT. After removal of 5 bases from V and 5 bases from J, the junction contained 10 bases not matched to a gene. The CDR3 runs to 16 residues. CDR3 DNA sequence: TGTGCCAGCAGTCGGCGGAGGGGACAGGGGGCCGACGAGCAGTACGTC. Translating gives CASSRRRGQGADEQYV.

This clone was picked up a small number of times. The chain couples TRBV10-3 to TRBJ2-7, with TRBD2 as a possible D gene (6 bases). Germline loops: CDR1 ENHRY, CDR2 SYGVKD. This CDR3 has 13 residues. V shed 10 bases and J shed 2 bases, with 15 bases lying between them. Written as DNA, the CDR3 is TGTGCCACCAGAGGAGGGAGCCCCTACGAGCAGTACTTC. Its protein product is CATRGGSPYEQYF.

V usage is TRBV15 and J usage is TRBJ2-2, with D perhaps matching TRBD1 (6 bases). The germline V gene encodes CDR1 LNHNV and CDR2 YYDKDF (reference sequence). This CDR3 contains 15 residues. Trimming took 5 bases from V and 0 from J, leaving 10 bases between them. CDR3 nucleotide sequence: TGTGCCACCAGCCGGGACATATCGAACACCGGGGAGCTGTTTTTT. It is translated as CATSRDISNTGELFF.

V usage is TRBV5-1 and J usage is TRBJ1-5; D ambiguous. V lost 4 bases and J lost 7, with 12 bases in between. The CDR3 contains 13 residues. Germline CDR1 is SGHRS and CDR2 is YFSETQ. The CDR3 nucleotides read TGCGCCAGCAGCCCCACCCCGGGACAGCCCCAGCATTTT. Protein sequence: CASSPTPGQPQHF.